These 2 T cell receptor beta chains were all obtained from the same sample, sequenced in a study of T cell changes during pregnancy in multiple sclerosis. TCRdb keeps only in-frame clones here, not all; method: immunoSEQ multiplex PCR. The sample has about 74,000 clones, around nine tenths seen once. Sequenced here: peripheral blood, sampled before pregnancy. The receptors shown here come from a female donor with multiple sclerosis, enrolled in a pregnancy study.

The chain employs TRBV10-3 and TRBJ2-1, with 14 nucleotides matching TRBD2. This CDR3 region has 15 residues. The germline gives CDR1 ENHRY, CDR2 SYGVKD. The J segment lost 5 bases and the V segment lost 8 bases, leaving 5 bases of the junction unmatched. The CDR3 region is CAIRWTSGGNNEQFF. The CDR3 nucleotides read TGTGCCATCCGTTGGACTAGCGGGGGGAACAATGAGCAGTTCTTC.

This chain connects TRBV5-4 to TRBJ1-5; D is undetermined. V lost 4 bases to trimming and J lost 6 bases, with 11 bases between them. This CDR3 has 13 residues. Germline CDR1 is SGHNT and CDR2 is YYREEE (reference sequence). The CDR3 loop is CASSPDAGQPQHF. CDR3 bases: TGTGCCAGCAGCCCCGACGCGGGTCAGCCCCAGCATTTT.